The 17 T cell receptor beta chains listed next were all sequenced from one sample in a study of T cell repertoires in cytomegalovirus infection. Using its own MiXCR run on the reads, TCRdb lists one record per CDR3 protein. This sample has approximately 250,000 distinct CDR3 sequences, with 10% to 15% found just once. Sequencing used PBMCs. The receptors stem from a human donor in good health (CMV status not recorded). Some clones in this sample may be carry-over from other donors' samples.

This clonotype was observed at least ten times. CDR3 bases: TGTGCCAGCAGCCCCGGACAGCTAAGCTCCTACAATGAGCAGTTCTTC. It encodes CASSPGQLSSYNEQFF. V is TRBV28 and J is TRBJ2-1; D possibly corresponds to TRBD1 (6 bases). From germline, CDR1 is MDHEN and CDR2 SYDVKM. The V end lost 6 bases, the J end lost 0 bases, and 15 bases lay between the germline ends. This CDR3 is 16 amino acids long.

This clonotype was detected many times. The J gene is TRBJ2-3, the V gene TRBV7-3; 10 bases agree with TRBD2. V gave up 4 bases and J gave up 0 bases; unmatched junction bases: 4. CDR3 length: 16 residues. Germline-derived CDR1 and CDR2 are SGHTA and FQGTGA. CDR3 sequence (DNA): TGTGCCAGCAGCTCCCGAGCGGGAGGGAGCACAGATACGCAGTATTTT. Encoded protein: CASSSRAGGSTDTQYF.

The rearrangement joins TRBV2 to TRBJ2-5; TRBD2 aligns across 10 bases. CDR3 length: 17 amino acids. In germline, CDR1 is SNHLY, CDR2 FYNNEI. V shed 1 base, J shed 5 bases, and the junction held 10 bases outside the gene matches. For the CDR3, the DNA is TGTGCCAGCAGTGAAGGATTTTTAAGCGGGGGGGCCGAGACCCAGTACTTC. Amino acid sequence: CASSEGFLSGGAETQYF.

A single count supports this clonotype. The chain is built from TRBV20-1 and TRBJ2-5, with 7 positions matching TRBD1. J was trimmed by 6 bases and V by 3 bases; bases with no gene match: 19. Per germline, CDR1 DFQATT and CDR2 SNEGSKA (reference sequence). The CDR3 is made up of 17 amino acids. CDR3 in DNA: TGCAGTGCTAGTGGTTTTAGCACAGGGGTTTATATGAAGACCCAGTACTTC. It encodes CSASGFSTGVYMKTQYF.

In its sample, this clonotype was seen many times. For the CDR3, the DNA is TGTGCCAGCAGTCTTACAAATGAAGCTTTCTTT. As protein: CASSLTNEAFF. The J gene is TRBJ1-1, the V gene TRBV12-3 or TRBV12-4; no clear D gene. V was clipped by 5 bases and J by 7 bases, with 8 bases between them. This CDR3 is 11 amino acids long.

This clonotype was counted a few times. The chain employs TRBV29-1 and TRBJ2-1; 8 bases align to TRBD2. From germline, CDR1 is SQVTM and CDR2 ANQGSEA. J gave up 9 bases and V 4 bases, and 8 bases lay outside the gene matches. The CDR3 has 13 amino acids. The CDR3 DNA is TGCAGCGTTGCCAGCGGGGGTGGCGGTGAGCAGTTCTTC. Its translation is CSVASGGGGEQFF.

The CDR3 bases are TGTGCCAGCAGCTTTGGTACCGGACTTGCCACAGATACGCAGTATTTT. Translating it yields CASSFGTGLATDTQYF. The chain couples TRBV5-6 to TRBJ2-3, with D perhaps TRBD2 (5 bases). CDR3 length: 16 amino acids. In germline, CDR1 is SGHDT, CDR2 YYEEEE. V was cut by 2 bases and J by 2 bases, with 15 bases left in between.

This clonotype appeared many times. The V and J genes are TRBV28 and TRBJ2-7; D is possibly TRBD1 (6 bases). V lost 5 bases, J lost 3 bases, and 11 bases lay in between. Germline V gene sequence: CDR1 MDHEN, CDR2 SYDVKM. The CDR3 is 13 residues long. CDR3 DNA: TGTGCCAGCAGTGGGGGACACCTCTACGAGCAGTACTTC. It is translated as CASSGGHLYEQYF.

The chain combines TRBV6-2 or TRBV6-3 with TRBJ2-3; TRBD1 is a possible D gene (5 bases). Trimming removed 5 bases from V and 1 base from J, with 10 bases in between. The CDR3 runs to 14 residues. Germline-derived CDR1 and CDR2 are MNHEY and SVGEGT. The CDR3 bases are TGTGCCAGCAGTCAGACCAGGGGCACAGATACGCAGTATTTT. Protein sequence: CASSQTRGTDTQYF.

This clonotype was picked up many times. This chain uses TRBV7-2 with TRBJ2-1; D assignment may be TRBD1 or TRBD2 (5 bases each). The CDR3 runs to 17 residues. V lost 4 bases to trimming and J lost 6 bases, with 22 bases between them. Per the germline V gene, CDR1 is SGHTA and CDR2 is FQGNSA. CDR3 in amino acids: CASSSPPWGPGTNEQFF. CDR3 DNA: TGTGCCAGCAGCTCCCCTCCCTGGGGACCGGGCACCAATGAGCAGTTCTTC.

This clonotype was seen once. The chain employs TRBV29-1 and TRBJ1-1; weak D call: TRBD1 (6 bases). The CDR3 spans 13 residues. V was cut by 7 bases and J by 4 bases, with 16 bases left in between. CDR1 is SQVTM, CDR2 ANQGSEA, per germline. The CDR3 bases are TGCAGCGCCATAAGGGGGGGGGGCACTGAAGCTTTCTTT. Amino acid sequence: CSAIRGGGTEAFF.

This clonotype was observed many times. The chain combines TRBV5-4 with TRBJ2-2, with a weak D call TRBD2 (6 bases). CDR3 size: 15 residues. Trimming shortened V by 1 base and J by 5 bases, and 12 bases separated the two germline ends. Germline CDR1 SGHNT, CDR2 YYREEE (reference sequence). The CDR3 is CASSLSGAGTGELFF. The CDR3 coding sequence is TGTGCCAGCAGCTTGTCGGGAGCGGGTACCGGGGAGCTGTTTTTT.

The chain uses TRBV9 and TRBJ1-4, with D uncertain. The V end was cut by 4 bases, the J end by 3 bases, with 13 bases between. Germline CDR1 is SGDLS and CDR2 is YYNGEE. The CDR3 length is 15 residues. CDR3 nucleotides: TGTGCCAGCAGCTCCCAGGAGGGTTCTAATGAAAAACTGTTTTTT. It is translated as CASSSQEGSNEKLFF.

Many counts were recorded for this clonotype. The DNA of the CDR3 is TGTGCCAGCAGCTTGGACAGGGCCATCAGCAATCAGCCCCAGCATTTT. Its translation: CASSLDRAISNQPQHF. The chain couples TRBV7-2 to TRBJ1-5; 8 bases map to TRBD1. J gave up 1 base and V 3 bases, and 5 bases lay outside the gene matches. Germline V lookup: CDR1 SGHTA, CDR2 FQGNSA. The CDR3 sequence is 16 residues long. Looking up the rest from reference TRBV7-2 and TRBJ1-5 gives the full variable domain: GAGVSQSPSNKVTEKGKDVELRCDPISGHTALYWYRQSLGQGLEFLIYFQGNSAPDKSGLPSDRFSAERTGGSVSTLTIQRTQQEDSAVYLCASSLDRAISNQPQHFGDGTRLSIL.

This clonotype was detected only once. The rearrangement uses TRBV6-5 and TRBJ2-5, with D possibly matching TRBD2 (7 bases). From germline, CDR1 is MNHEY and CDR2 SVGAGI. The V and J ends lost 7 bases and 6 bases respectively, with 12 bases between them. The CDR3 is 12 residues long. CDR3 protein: CASKPGGQTQYF. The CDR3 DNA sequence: TGTGCCAGCAAGCCGGGGGGCCAGACCCAGTACTTC.

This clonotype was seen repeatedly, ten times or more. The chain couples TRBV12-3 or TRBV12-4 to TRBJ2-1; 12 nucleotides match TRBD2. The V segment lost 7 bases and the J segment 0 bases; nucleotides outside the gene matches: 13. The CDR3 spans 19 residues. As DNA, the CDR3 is TGTGCCAGCAAAAGACTAGCGGGGGCTCTACCTGGCTCCTACAATGAGCAGTTCTTC. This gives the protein CASKRLAGALPGSYNEQFF.

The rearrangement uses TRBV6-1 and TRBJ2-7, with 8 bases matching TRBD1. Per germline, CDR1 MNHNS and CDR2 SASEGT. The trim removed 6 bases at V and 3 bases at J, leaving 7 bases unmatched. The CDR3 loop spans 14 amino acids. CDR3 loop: CASSSGGAIYEQYF. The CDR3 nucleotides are TGTGCCAGCAGCTCAGGGGGCGCCATCTACGAGCAGTACTTC.